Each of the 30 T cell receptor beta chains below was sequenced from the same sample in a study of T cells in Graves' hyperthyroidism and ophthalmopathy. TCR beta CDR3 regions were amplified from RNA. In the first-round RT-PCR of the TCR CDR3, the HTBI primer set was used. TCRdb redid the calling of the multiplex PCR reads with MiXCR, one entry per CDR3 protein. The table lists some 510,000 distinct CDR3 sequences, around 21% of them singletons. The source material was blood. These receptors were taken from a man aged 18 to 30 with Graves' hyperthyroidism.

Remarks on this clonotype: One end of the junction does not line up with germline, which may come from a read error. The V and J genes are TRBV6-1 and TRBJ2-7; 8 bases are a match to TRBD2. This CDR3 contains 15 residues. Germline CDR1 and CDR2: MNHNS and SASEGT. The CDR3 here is CVSSEAGVKSYEQYF. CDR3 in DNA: TGTGTCAGCAGTGAAGCGGGGGTAAAGTCCTACGAGCAGTACTTC.

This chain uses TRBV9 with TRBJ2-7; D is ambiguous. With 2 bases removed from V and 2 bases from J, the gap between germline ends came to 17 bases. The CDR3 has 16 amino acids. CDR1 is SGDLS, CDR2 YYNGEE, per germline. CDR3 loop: CASSVIPARRAYEQYF. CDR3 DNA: TGTGCCAGCAGCGTTATACCGGCCAGAAGAGCCTACGAGCAGTACTTC. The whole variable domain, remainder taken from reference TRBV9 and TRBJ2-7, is DSGVTQTPKHLITATGQRVTLRCSPRSGDLSVYWYQQSLDQGLQFLIQYYNGEERAKGNILERFSAQQFPDLHSELNLSSLELGDSALYFCASSVIPARRAYEQYFGPGTRLTVT.

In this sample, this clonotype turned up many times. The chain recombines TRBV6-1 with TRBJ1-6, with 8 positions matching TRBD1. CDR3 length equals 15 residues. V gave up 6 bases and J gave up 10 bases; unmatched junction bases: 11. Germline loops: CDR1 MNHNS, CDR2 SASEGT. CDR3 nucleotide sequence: TGTGCCAGCAGACACCGGGACAGGACGGGCTCACCCCTCCACTTT. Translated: CASRHRDRTGSPLHF.

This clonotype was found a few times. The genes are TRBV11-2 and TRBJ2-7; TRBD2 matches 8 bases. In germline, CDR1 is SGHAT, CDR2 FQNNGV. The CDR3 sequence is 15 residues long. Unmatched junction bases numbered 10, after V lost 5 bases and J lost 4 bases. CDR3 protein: CASSTRGSGTYEQYF. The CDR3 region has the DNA TGTGCCAGCAGCACCCGAGGTAGCGGGACGTACGAGCAGTACTTC.

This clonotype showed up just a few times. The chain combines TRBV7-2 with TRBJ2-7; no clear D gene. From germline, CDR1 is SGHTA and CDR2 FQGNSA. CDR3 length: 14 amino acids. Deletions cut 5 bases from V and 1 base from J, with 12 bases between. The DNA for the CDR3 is TGTGCCAGCAGCCGGACCCAACAATCCTACGAGCAGTACTTC. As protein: CASSRTQQSYEQYF.

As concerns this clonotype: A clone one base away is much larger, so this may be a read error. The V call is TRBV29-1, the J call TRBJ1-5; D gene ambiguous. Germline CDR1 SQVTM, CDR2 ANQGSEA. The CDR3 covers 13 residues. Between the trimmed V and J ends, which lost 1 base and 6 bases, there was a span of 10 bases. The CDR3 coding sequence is TGCAGCGTTGAAGGGGATGGCGGTCAGCCCCAGCATTTT. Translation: CSVEGDGGQPQHF.

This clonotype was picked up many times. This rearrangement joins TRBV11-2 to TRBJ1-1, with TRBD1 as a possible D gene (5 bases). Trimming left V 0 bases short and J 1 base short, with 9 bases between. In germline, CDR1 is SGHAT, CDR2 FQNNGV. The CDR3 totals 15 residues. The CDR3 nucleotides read TGTGCCAGCAGCTTAGATCGGGGGGGGAACACTGAAGCTTTCTTT. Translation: CASSLDRGGNTEAFF.

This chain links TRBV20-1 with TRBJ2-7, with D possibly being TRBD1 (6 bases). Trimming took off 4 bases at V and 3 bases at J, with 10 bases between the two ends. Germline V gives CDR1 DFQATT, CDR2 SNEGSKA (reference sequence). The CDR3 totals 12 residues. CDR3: CSAIKQGYEQYF. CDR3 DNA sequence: TGCAGTGCTATAAAACAGGGCTACGAGCAGTACTTC.

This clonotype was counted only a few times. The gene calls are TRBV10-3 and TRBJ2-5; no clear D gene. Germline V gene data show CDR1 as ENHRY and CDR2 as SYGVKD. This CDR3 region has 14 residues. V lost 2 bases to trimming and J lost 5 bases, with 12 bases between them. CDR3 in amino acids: CAISEGPSQETQYF. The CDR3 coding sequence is TGTGCCATCAGTGAGGGCCCAAGTCAGGAGACCCAGTACTTC.

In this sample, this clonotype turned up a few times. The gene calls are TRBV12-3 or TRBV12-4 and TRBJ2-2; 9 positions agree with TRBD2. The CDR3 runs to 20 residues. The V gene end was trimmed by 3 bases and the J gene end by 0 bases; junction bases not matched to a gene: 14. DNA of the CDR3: TGTGCCAGCAGTTTTCCTGGGGGTAGCGGGGGCCCAACGAACACCGGGGAGCTGTTTTTT. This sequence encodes CASSFPGGSGGPTNTGELFF.

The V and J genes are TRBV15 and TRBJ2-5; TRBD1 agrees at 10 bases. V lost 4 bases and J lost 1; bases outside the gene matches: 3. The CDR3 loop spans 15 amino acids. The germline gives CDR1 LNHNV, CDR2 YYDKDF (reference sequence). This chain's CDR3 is CATSIWDRGQETQYF. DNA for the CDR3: TGTGCCACCAGCATATGGGACAGGGGCCAAGAGACCCAGTACTTC. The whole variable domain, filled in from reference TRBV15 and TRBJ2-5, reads DAMVIQNPRYQVTQFGKPVTLSCSQTLNHNVMYWYQQKSSQAPKLLFHYYDKDFNNEADTPDNFQSRRPNTSFCFLDIRSPGLGDTAMYLCATSIWDRGQETQYFGPGTRLLVL.

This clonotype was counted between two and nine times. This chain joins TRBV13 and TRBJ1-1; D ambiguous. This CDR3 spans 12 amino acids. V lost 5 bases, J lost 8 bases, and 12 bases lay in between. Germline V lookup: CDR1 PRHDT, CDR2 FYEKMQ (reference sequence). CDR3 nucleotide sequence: TGTGCCAGCAGCGAGCTAGGGCCCGAAGCTTTCTTT. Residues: CASSELGPEAFF.

CDR3 nucleotides: TGTGCCAGCAGTTTTTCGGGACAGGGGTATGGCTACACCTTC. It yields the protein CASSFSGQGYGYTF. This sequence joins TRBV12-3 or TRBV12-4 and TRBJ1-2, with TRBD1 identical over 10 bases. Unmatched junction bases numbered 3, after V lost 3 bases and J lost 5 bases. The CDR3 totals 14 residues.

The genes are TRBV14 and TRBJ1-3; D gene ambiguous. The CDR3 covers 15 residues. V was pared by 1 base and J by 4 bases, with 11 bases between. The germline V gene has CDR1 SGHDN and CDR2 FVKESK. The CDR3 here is CASSQARPTGNTIYF. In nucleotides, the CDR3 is TGTGCCAGCAGCCAAGCTCGGCCAACGGGAAACACCATATATTTT.

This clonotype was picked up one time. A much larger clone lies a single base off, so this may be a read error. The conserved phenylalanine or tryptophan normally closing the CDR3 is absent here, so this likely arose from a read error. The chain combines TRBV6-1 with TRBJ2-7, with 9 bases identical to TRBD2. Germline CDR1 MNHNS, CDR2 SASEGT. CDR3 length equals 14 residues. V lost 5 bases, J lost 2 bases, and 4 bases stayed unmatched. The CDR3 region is CASSSGGLPYEQYL. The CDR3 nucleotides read TGTGCCAGCAGTAGCGGGGGGCTCCCCTACGAGCAGTACTTA.

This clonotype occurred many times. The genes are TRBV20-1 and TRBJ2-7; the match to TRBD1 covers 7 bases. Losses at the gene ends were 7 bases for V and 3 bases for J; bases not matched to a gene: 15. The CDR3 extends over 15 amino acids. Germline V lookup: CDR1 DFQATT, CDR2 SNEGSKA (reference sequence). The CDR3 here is CSVHHPAGGSYEQYF. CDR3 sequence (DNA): TGCAGTGTCCACCATCCCGCAGGGGGAAGCTACGAGCAGTACTTC.

The CDR3 spells CASSSQLQNTGELFF. As DNA, the CDR3 is TGTGCCAGCAGTTCCCAGCTGCAGAACACCGGGGAGCTGTTTTTT. The chain employs TRBV6-5 and TRBJ2-2, with D uncertain. CDR3 length: 15 residues. Trimming shortened V by 4 bases and J by 1 base, and 10 bases separated the two germline ends. Germline CDR1 and CDR2: MNHEY and SVGAGI.

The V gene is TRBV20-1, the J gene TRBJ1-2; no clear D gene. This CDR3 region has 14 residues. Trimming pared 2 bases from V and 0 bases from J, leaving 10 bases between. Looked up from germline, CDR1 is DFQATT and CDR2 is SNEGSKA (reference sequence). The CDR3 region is CSARMANSNYGYTF. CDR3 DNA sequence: TGCAGTGCTAGAATGGCCAATTCTAACTATGGCTACACCTTC.

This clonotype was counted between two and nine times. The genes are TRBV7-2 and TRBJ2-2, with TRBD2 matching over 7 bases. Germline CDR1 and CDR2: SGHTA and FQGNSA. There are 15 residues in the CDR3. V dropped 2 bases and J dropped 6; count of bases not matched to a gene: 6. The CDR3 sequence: CASSLSGGGSGELFF. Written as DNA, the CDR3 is TGTGCCAGCAGCTTATCTGGGGGGGGATCCGGGGAGCTGTTTTTT.

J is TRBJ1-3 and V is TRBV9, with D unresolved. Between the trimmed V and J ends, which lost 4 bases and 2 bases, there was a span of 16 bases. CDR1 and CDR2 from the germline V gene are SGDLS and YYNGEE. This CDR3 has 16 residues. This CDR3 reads CASSYSTTWTGNTIYF. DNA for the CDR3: TGTGCCAGCAGCTACTCTACTACGTGGACTGGAAACACCATATATTTT.

CDR3 protein: CASSSGQGDTNIQYF. The CDR3 DNA reads TGTGCCAGCAGTTCGGGACAGGGTGACACAAACATTCAGTACTTC. The chain is built from TRBV6-5 and TRBJ2-4, with 9 bases fitting TRBD1. V was pared by 4 bases and J by 6 bases, with 7 bases of the junction left unmatched. This CDR3 contains 15 residues. CDR1 and CDR2 (germline): MNHEY, SVGAGI.

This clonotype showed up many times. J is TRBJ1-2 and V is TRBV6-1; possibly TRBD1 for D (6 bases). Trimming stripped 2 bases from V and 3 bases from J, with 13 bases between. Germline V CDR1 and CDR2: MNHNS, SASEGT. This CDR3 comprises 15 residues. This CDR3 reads CASSERQEGDYGYTF. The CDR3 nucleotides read TGTGCCAGCAGTGAACGACAGGAGGGTGACTATGGCTACACCTTC.

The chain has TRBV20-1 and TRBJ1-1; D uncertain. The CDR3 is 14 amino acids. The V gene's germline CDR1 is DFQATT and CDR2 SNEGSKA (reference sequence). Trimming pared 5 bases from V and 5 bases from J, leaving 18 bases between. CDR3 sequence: CSAVAVGIKTEAFF. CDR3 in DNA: TGCAGTGCTGTAGCAGTGGGGATAAAAACTGAAGCTTTCTTT.

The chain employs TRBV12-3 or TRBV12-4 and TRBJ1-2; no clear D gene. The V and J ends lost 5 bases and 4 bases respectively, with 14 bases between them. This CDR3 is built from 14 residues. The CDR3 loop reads CASSGRPIVYGYTF. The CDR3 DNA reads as TGTGCCAGCAGTGGACGGCCCATAGTCTATGGCTACACCTTC.

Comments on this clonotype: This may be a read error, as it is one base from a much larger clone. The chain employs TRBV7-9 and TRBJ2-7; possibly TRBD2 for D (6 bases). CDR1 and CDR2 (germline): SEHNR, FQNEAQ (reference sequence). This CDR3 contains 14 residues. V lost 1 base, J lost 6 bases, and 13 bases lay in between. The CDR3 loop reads CASSLVIGGCEQYF. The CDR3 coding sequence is TGTGCCAGCAGCTTAGTTATCGGAGGGTGCGAGCAGTACTTC. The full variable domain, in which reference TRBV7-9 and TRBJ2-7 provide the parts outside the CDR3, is DTGVSQNPRHKITKRGQNVTFRCDPISEHNRLYWYRQTLGQGPEFLTYFQNEAQLEKSRLLSDRFSAERPKGSFSTLEIQRTEQGDSAMYLCASSLVIGGCEQYFGPGTRLTVT.

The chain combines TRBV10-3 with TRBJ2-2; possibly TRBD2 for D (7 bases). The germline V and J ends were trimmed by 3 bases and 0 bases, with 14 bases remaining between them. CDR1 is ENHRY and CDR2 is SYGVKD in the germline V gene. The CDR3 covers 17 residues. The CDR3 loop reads CAISDQKGGSNTGELFF. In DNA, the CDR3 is TGTGCCATCAGTGACCAAAAGGGGGGGTCGAACACCGGGGAGCTGTTTTTT.

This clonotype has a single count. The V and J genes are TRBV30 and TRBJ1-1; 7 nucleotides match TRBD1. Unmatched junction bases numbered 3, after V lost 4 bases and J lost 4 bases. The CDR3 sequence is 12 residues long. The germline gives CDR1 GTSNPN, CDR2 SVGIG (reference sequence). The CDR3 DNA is TGTGCCTGGACAGGGGGAATCACTGAAGCTTTCTTT. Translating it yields CAWTGGITEAFF.

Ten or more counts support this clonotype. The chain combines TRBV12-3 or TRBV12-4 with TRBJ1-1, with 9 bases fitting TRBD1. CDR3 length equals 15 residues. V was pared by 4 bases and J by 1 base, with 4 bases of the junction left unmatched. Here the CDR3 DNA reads TGTGCCAGCAGTTGGACAGGGGCTCCGAACACTGAAGCTTTCTTT. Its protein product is CASSWTGAPNTEAFF.

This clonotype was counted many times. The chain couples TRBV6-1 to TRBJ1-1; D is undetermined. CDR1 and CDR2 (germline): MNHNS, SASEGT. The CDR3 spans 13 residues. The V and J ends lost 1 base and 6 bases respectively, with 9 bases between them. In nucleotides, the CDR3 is TGTGCCAGCAGTGAAGAGGGTATCTCTGAAGCTTTCTTT. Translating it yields CASSEEGISEAFF.

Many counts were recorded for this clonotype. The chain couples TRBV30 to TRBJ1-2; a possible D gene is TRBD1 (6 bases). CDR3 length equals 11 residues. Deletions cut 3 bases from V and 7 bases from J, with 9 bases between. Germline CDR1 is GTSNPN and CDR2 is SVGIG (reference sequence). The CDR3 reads CAWREGGGYTF. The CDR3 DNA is TGTGCCTGGAGGGAAGGGGGTGGCTACACCTTC. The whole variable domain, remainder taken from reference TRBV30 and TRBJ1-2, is SQTIHQWPATLVQPVGSPLSLECTVEGTSNPNLYWYRQAAGRGLQLLFYSVGIGQISSEVPQNLSASRPQDRQFILSSKKLLLSDSGFYLCAWREGGGYTFGSGTRLTVV.